These 10 T cell receptor beta chains came from one sample sequenced in a study of cytomegalovirus exposure and HLA in healthy donors. This table comes from immunoSEQ multiplex PCR, and its TCRdb copy is limited to in-frame clones, with some not included. Among over 250,000 clones listed, around 85% were seen once. The sequenced material came from PBMCs. These receptors were taken from a woman aged 18 to 35 in good health and CMV-seronegative.

The rearrangement links TRBV19 to TRBJ2-7; TRBD2 matches at 7 bases. This CDR3 spans 14 amino acids. The V segment lost 3 bases and the J segment 5 bases; nucleotides outside the gene matches: 7. The V gene's germline CDR1 is LNHDA and CDR2 SQIVND (reference sequence). For the CDR3, the DNA is TGTGCCAGTAGTATTGGGGGACTATCCAACGAGCAGTACTTC. Protein: CASSIGGLSNEQYF.

The chain links TRBV7-9 to TRBJ1-1; TRBD1 matches at 7 bases. CDR1 and CDR2 (germline): SEHNR, FQNEAQ (reference sequence). This CDR3 has 14 amino acids. V was pared by 4 bases and J by 1 base, with 3 bases of the junction left unmatched. CDR3 DNA sequence: TGTGCCAGCAGCTGGGGACAGCCGAACACTGAAGCTTTCTTT. Its protein product is CASSWGQPNTEAFF.

This clone was observed once. The rearrangement joins TRBV6-4 to TRBJ2-7, with 9 bases that match TRBD1. Germline assignment: CDR1 MRHNA and CDR2 SNTAGT. This CDR3 contains 14 residues. The V and J ends lost 6 bases and 6 bases, in that order; junction bases with no gene match: 9. The CDR3 DNA reads as TGTGCCAGCAGCCCCCGGACAGGGGAGGCCGAGCAGTACTTC. Its translation is CASSPRTGEAEQYF.

About this clone itself: The same CDR3 also results from other DNA sequences found in this sample. V gene TRBV30 combines with J gene TRBJ2-6; TRBD2 might be the D (6 bases). Deletions cut 1 base from V and 0 bases from J, with 7 bases between. Germline assignment: CDR1 GTSNPN and CDR2 SVGIG (reference sequence). CDR3 length: 15 residues. CDR3 sequence: CAWSAGSSGANVLTF. CDR3 DNA: TGTGCCTGGAGTGCCGGGAGCTCTGGGGCCAACGTCCTGACTTTC. Full variable domain (missing parts from reference TRBV30 and TRBJ2-6): SQTIHQWPATLVQPVGSPLSLECTVEGTSNPNLYWYRQAAGRGLQLLFYSVGIGQISSEVPQNLSASRPQDRQFILSSKKLLLSDSGFYLCAWSAGSSGANVLTFGAGSRLTVL.

This chain links TRBV15 with TRBJ1-1; D not certain. Germline CDR1 LNHNV, CDR2 YYDKDF (reference sequence). The V gene lost 3 bases and the J gene lost 2 bases, with 10 bases spanning the gap. The CDR3 contains 14 residues. The CDR3 nucleotides read TGTGCCACCAGCAGGGGCACACTCAACACTGAAGCTTTCTTT. It specifies CATSRGTLNTEAFF.

The chain uses TRBV6-1 and TRBJ2-1; D remains unclear. Trimming shortened V by 5 bases and J by 7 bases, and 6 bases separated the two germline ends. This CDR3 comprises 11 residues. Germline V gives CDR1 MNHNS, CDR2 SASEGT. The CDR3 region has the DNA TGTGCCAGCAGTAGCTCGAATGAGCAGTTCTTC. Residues: CASSSSNEQFF.

This clone was detected only a few times. The sample carries other DNA sequences with the same CDR3. The CDR3 DNA is TGTGCCAGCAGCGTCTCAGCTAACTATGGCTACACCTTC. It codes for CASSVSANYGYTF. V usage is TRBV9 and J usage is TRBJ1-2; D remains ambiguous. CDR3 size: 13 residues. The V and J ends lost 2 bases and 0 bases respectively, with 5 bases between them. From germline, CDR1 is SGDLS and CDR2 YYNGEE.

This clone was seen a handful of times. The chain is built from TRBV29-1 and TRBJ1-1; weak D call: TRBD1 (5 bases). The CDR3 covers 12 residues. The germline gives CDR1 SQVTM, CDR2 ANQGSEA. The V end lost 3 bases, the J end lost 5 bases, and 10 bases lay between the germline ends. CDR3 coding DNA: TGCAGCGTTGAGGGGGGGTGGACTGAAGCTTTCTTT. Protein product: CSVEGGWTEAFF.

CDR3: CASSPWGGTQYF. DNA of the CDR3: TGCGCCAGCAGCCCATGGGGCGGAACGCAGTACTTC. The chain links TRBV4-3 to TRBJ2-7; D might be TRBD1 (5 bases). The CDR3 has 12 amino acids. V was trimmed by 4 bases and J by 9 bases, leaving 13 bases between them. From germline, CDR1 is LGHNA and CDR2 YSLEER.

This chain joins TRBV2 and TRBJ2-1, with D perhaps matching TRBD2 (5 bases). The CDR3 sequence is 15 residues long. CDR1 and CDR2 from the germline V gene are SNHLY and FYNNEI. V was shortened by 1 base and J by 6 bases, with 13 bases between the two germline ends. Written as DNA, the CDR3 is TGTGCCAGCAGTGAAGACGGGGTACGCACCAATGAGCAGTTCTTC. Its translation: CASSEDGVRTNEQFF.